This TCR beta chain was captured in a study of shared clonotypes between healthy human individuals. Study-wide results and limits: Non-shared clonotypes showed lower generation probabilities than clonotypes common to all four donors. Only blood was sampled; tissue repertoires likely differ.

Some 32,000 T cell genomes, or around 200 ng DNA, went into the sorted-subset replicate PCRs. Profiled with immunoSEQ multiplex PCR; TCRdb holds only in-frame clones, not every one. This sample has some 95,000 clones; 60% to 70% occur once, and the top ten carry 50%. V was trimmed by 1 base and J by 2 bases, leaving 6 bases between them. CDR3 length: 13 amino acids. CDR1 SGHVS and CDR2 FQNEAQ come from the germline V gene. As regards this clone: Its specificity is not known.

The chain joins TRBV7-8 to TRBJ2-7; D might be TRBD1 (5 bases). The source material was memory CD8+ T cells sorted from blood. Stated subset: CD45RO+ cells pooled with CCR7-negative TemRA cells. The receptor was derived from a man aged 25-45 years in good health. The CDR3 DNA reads TGTGCCAGCAGCTTAGGGACAACCTACGAGCAGTACTTC. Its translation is CASSLGTTYEQYF.